The sequence of this TCR beta chain was determined in a study of neoadjuvant anti-PD-1 for oral cavity cancer. Across the study: Patients without progression got a fourth dose around day 43. General study points: PBMC Gini-index clonality exceeded responders' in non-responders post-nivolumab.

Time point defined: after neoadjuvant nivolumab, at surgical resection. Analysis of PBMCs was direct, with no culture step. V shed 5 bases and J shed 5 bases, with 15 bases lying between them. The germline gives CDR1 SNHLY, CDR2 FYNNEI. This CDR3 has 14 amino acids. TCRdb's copy holds only in-frame clones and misses some; the assay was immunoSEQ multiplex PCR. The sample lists 10,000 to 15,000 clones; 71% were seen once. On this clone itself: As yet, its antigen is unknown.

The sequence came from a person aged 40 to 85 with oral cavity squamous cell carcinoma. Sample: PBMCs, taken after nivolumab (anti-PD-1) treatment. The rearrangement joins TRBV2 to TRBJ2-5; D may be TRBD1 (5 bases). CDR3 DNA: TGTGCCAGCAGTCCGCAGGGCCCCCGGGAGACCCAGTACTTC. It encodes CASSPQGPRETQYF.